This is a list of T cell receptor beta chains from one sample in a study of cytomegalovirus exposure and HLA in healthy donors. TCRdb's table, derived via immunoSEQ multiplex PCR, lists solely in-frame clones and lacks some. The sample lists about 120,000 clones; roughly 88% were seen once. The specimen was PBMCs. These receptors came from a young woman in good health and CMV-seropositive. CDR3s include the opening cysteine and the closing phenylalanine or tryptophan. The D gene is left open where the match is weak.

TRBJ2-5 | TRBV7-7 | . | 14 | TGTGCTAGCAGCTTAGACGGGGTGGAAAAGACCCAGTACTTC | CASSLDGVEKTQYF
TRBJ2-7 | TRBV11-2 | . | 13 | TGTGCCAGCCGCCTCTTAGGGGGCTACGAGCAGTACTTC | CASRLLGGYEQYF
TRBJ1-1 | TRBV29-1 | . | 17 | TGCAGCACAAGTTCAAGGCGGGGGATGACAATGAACACTGAAGCTTTCTTT | CSTSSRRGMTMNTEAFF
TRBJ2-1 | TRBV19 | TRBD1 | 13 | TGTGCCAGTAGTAGGGTCAGGGGGTATGAGCAGTTCTTC | CASSRVRGYEQFF
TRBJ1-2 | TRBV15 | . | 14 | TGTGCCACCAGCAGAAAGGGGCCCGACTATGGCTACACCTTC | CATSRKGPDYGYTF
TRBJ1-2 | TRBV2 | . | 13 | TGTGCCAGCAGTGAAGCGGGGGGTAGCGGCTACACCTTC | CASSEAGGSGYTF
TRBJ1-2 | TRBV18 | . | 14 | TGTGCCAGCTCACCACCTTCAGGGGCCTATGGCTACACCTTC | CASSPPSGAYGYTF
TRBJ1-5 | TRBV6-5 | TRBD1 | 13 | TGTGCCAGCAGTCAGACAGGGGGCCGGCCCCAGCATTTT | CASSQTGGRPQHF
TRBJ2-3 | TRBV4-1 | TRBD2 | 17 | TGCGCCAGCAGCCAAGATAAGGCTAGCGGAATCACAGATACGCAGTATTTT | CASSQDKASGITDTQYF
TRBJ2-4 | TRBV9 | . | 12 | TGTGCCAGCAGCGAGGGCGAGGGCATTCAGTACTTC | CASSEGEGIQYF
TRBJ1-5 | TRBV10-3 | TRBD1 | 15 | TGTGCCATCAGGGCGACAGGGGACTATAATCAGCCCCAGCATTTT | CAIRATGDYNQPQHF
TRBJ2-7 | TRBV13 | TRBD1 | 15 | TGTGCCAGCAGCCCCCCAGGGGACAGGGGGTACGAGCAGTACTTC | CASSPPGDRGYEQYF
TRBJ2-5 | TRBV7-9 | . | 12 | TGTGCCAGCAGCCCTTTCCAGGAGACCCAGTACTTC | CASSPFQETQYF
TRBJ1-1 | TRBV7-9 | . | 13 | TGTGCCAGCAGCTTTACAGGGAACACTGAAGCTTTCTTT | CASSFTGNTEAFF
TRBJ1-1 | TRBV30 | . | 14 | TGTGCCTGGAGTGTGGGCAGCTGGAACACTGAAGCTTTCTTT | CAWSVGSWNTEAFF
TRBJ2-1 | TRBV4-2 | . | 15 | TGTGCCAGCAGCCAAATGGAGAGCTCCTACAATGAGCAGTTCTTC | CASSQMESSYNEQFF